This T cell receptor (beta chain) comes out of a study of molecular identifiers for immune sequencing clone quantification. This clonotype was detected only a few times. The antigen is undetermined. Study observations and caveats: The study reportedly detected spiked Jurkat TCR RNA from one cell among around 970,000 naive cells.

CDR3 size: 16 residues. Trimming took 3 bases from V and 0 from J, leaving 9 bases between them. Germline V gene data show CDR1 as MNHNS and CDR2 as SASEGT. TCRdb processed the PCR reads anew with MiXCR; each CDR3 protein has one entry. The sample records more than 550,000 distinct CDR3 sequences, 25% being singletons. Sorting defined naive CD8 T cells as CD8+CD4-CCR7+CD45RA+. This TCR came from a human donor in good health. Some libraries in this study had Jurkat cell RNA spiked in. The chain has TRBV6-1 and TRBJ1-6; D is unclear. Material: naive CD8+ T cells from blood, with Jurkat cell RNA spiked in. Regarding subset: FACS-sorted CD8+CD4-CCR7+CD45RA+ naive T cells. The chain's CDR3 is CASSDGSSSYNSPLHF. The CDR3 bases are TGTGCCAGCAGTGACGGAAGTAGCTCCTATAATTCACCCCTCCACTTT.